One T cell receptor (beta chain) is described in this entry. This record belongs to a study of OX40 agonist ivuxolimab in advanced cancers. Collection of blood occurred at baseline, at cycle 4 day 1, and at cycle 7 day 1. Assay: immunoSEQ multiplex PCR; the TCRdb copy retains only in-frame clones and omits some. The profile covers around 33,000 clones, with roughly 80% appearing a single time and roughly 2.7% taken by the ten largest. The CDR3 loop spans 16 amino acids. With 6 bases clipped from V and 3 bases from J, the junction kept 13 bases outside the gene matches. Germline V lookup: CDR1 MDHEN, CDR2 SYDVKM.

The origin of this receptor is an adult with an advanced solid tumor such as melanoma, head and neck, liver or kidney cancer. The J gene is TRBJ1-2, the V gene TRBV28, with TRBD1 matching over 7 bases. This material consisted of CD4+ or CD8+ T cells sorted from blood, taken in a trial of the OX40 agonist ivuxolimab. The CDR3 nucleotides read TGTGCCAGCAGCCCCCCTCCGGGACAGAATTACTATGGCTACACCTTC. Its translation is CASSPPPGQNYYGYTF.